Listed below are T cell receptor beta chains from one sample, sequenced in a study of sequential checkpoint blockade in melanoma. Some clones are missing from TCRdb's copy, which holds only in-frame ones; the method was immunoSEQ multiplex PCR. The top ten hold 12% to 15% of the sample, which has about 28,000 clones, roughly nine tenths seen once. The sequenced sample was CD8+ T cells sorted from blood (inferred from file names), obtained from a patient given nivolumab and ipilimumab in sequence. These receptors were obtained from a human donor with melanoma. The CDR3 runs from the conserved cysteine through the conserved F or W. D genes are given only for firm matches. For some rows the clone size is stated as once, few or many, or as a class when expanded; others skip it.

J	size	D	V	DNA	CDR3
TRBJ1-2	.	.	TRBV5-4	TGTGCCAGCAGCTTGAACTCAGGGGAAATGAACTATGGCTACACCTTC	CASSLNSGEMNYGYTF
TRBJ2-7	.	TRBD1	TRBV13	TGTGCCAGCAGCCCCGGACAGGGCGAAGCCGAGCAGTACTTC	CASSPGQGEAEQYF
TRBJ2-7	.	TRBD2	TRBV7-2	TGTGCCAGCAGCTTCGTAGCGGGACGTTATAACGAGCAGTACTTC	CASSFVAGRYNEQYF
TRBJ2-5	.	TRBD2	TRBV4-1	TGCGCCAGCAGCCAAGAGCTAGCGGGGTTGGAGACCCAGTACTTC	CASSQELAGLETQYF
TRBJ2-1	once	TRBD2	TRBV5-4	TGTGCCAGCAGCTTTTACGGGGGGGCAGGCGATGAGCAGTTCTTC	CASSFYGGAGDEQFF
TRBJ2-1	once	TRBD2	TRBV14	TGTGCCAGCAGCCAAGATAGACTAGCGGGCCCAAATGAGCAGTTCTTC	CASSQDRLAGPNEQFF
TRBJ1-1	.	.	TRBV6-5	TGTGCCAGCAGTTACTCTTATAGCACTGAAGCTTTCTTT	CASSYSYSTEAFF
TRBJ1-5	.	.	TRBV2	TGTGCCAGCAGTGAAGGCGGCTACTCGGGTAAGCCCCAGCATTTT	CASSEGGYSGKPQHF
TRBJ2-6	few	.	TRBV4-2	TGTGCCAGCAGCCAAGACAGCTCTGGGGCCAACGTCCTGACTTTC	CASSQDSSGANVLTF
TRBJ2-1	.	.	TRBV7-9	TGTGCCAGCAGCTTAGAAGCGACCCGAAACAATGAGCAGTTCTTC	CASSLEATRNNEQFF
TRBJ2-2	.	.	TRBV29-1	TGCAGCGTATACCCGGGGTCCGGGGAGCTGTTTTTT	CSVYPGSGELFF
TRBJ2-5	.	TRBD1	TRBV27	TGTGCCAGCAGTCCACAGGGGGCGGAGACCCAGTACTTC	CASSPQGAETQYF
TRBJ2-5	.	.	TRBV25-1	TGTGCCAGCAGTGGGTGGACAGAAAAAGAGACCCAGTACTTC	CASSGWTEKETQYF
TRBJ1-1	.	.	TRBV2	TGTGCCAGCCCCGAGGGGGGGACTGAAGCTTTCTTT	CASPEGGTEAFF
TRBJ2-1	.	TRBD1	TRBV5-1	TGCGCCAGCAGCTTGGTTGGGACAGGGGCTATTGATGAGCAGTTCTTC	CASSLVGTGAIDEQFF
TRBJ2-5	.	.	TRBV13	TGTGCCAGCAGCGTGGATCAGGACCAAGAGACCCAGTACTTC	CASSVDQDQETQYF
TRBJ2-5	.	TRBD2	TRBV28	TGTGCCAGCACTCCGGGGGTAGCGGGAGTAGAGACCCAGTACTTC	CASTPGVAGVETQYF
TRBJ2-3	once	.	TRBV4-3	TGCGCCAGCAGTGTGGGGCGACAATACACAGATACGCAGTATTTT	CASSVGRQYTDTQYF
TRBJ1-3	few	.	TRBV19	TGTGCCAGTAGTATACGAGGTGGTGGAAACACCATATATTTT	CASSIRGGGNTIYF
TRBJ2-7	.	.	TRBV7-3	TGTGCCAGCAGTCCCACCGGGTTCCGTGACGAGCAGTACTTC	CASSPTGFRDEQYF
TRBJ2-7	once	TRBD2	TRBV4-2	TGTGCCAGCAGCCAAATACTTCGAGGGACTACCTCCTACGAGCAGTACTTC	CASSQILRGTTSYEQYF
TRBJ1-5	once	TRBD1	TRBV6-5	TGTGCCAGCAGTTACGTGGGACAGGGCATTCAGCCCCAGCATTTT	CASSYVGQGIQPQHF
TRBJ2-1	.	.	TRBV2	TGTGCCAGCAGGCTTCTGCTTCCCCCTAAACAGTTCTTC	CASRLLLPPKQFF
TRBJ1-1	.	.	TRBV9	TGTGCCAGCAGCCCCCAAGTGGGGCACACTGAAGCTTTCTTT	CASSPQVGHTEAFF
TRBJ2-1	.	.	TRBV28	TGTGCCAGCAAGAGACAGAACTACAATGAGCAGTTCTTC	CASKRQNYNEQFF
TRBJ2-3	.	TRBD2	TRBV5-4	TGTGCCAGCAGCTTCCTAGCGGACCTCACAGATACGCAGTATTTT	CASSFLADLTDTQYF
TRBJ2-4	.	TRBD2	TRBV7-9	TGTGCCAGCAGCTACGAATCCCGACTAGCGGGAAAAAACATTCAGTACTTC	CASSYESRLAGKNIQYF
TRBJ2-5	.	.	TRBV6-1	TGTGCCAGCAGCCACTTGGGCACAGGGGAGACCCAGTACTTC	CASSHLGTGETQYF
TRBJ2-2	once	TRBD2	TRBV28	TGTGCCAGCAGTTTTCTGGCGGGAGAGGACACCGGGGAGCTGTTTTTT	CASSFLAGEDTGELFF
TRBJ2-7	.	TRBD2	TRBV7-9	TGTGCCAGCAGCAAAACGGGACTAGCGGGAGAAAAAGATGCCTACGAGCAGTACTTC	CASSKTGLAGEKDAYEQYF
TRBJ2-1	.	.	TRBV2	TGTGCCAGGGCAGGGGTCAATGAGCAGTTCTTC	CARAGVNEQFF